Listed here is a single T cell receptor (beta chain). CDR3 size: 14 residues. The junction had 10 bases not matched to a gene; V was cut back by 11 bases and J by 4 bases. CDR1 MNHNS and CDR2 SASEGT come from the germline V gene. The data were obtained in a study of PD-L1 blockade in urothelial cancer. As for the study in general: The patients' atezolizumab therapy, 1,200 mg intravenously every 3 weeks, started at some point between 2014 and 2015. Blood was tested 3 weeks (second dose) and 6 weeks into treatment. The median number of T cells present in blood samples was 141,255.

Libraries were prepared by immunoSEQ multiplex PCR; TCRdb keeps only in-frame clonotypes and omits some of them. The table has tens of thousands of clones, 84% seen once; the top ten hold less than 1.5%. As to time point: pretreatment peripheral blood. This receptor was identified in a man in his fifties or sixties with urothelial cancer. Sample: PBMCs, taken around atezolizumab (anti-PD-L1) treatment. The J gene is TRBJ2-5, the V gene TRBV6-1; TRBD2 matches 10 bases. The CDR3 loop is CALSASGGPETQYF. The DNA for the CDR3 is TGTGCCTTGTCGGCTAGCGGGGGACCAGAGACCCAGTACTTC.